This entry is about one TCR beta chain. The specificity of this receptor is unknown. Per-nucleotide qualities are absent, and no much larger clonotype sits a single base away. From a lookup of the germline V gene, CDR1 and CDR2 are SGHTA and FQGNSA. V lost 5 bases and J lost 7 bases; the stretch between them is 11 bases long. Its CDR3 holds 12 amino acids, cysteine through phenylalanine. Just CDR3 DNA is preserved here, 36 bases in frame from base 1. This specimen comes from a study of blood T cell repertoires in COVID-19 (dated by TCRdb to 2018 to 2020). Looking at the study overall: The collaborator samples originated in the United States, Italy and Spain and spanned the acute and convalescent phases of COVID-19. Where available, HLA class I and class II types were taken from metadata supplied by the sample provider and were not determined by assay-based typing. The repertoires were released in a freely available public database meant as a resource for research on the immune response to SARS-CoV-2. The dataset comprised deeply sampled blood TCRbeta repertoires from subjects exposed to, actively infected with, or recovered from COVID-19. The prospective study material was composed of cDNA or gDNA derived from T cells, B-cell-depleted T cells, or PBMCs. Sample metadata almost always included a de-identified subject ID, COVID-19 status, age in years and sex. The samples were drawn from two sources: the first 160 participants of the ongoing ImmuneRACE study, and 1,000 to 1,500 subjects contributed by 6 global collaborators.

The investigation overall reported the following: How much clinical and demographic metadata was included differed by source and by participant, and the metadata was provided uncurated.

TCRbeta CDR3 regions were amplified from genomic DNA by means of the immunoSEQ Assay, a bias-controlled multiplex PCR. As for how the authors treated the data: Nucleated cell counts per sample were estimated from amplification of reference gene primers within the assay. Sequence reads were collapsed and filtered to measure the absolute abundance of every unique TCRbeta CDR3 rearrangement. For each sample, productive Simpson clonality was calculated by taking the square root of Simpson's diversity index across productive rearrangements. TCRdb stores this immuneACCESS table with in-frame sequences only. Part of the clones is absent; in the studies checked, under half of the shortfall reflects unresolved V genes, and no reason is known for the rest. V and J calls and clone size are given by that table; D and trimming were obtained from the DNA. The sample data list 95,000 or so clones, and approximately 80% of these were observed just once. More than 20% of the sample lies in the top ten.

Each collaborating institution followed its own protocols to collect whole blood in K2EDTA tubes. For TCRbeta analysis, collaborator samples were shipped as frozen whole blood, as isolated PBMCs, or as DNA extracted from either sample type. This TCR was recovered from a human donor in a cohort sampled during active COVID-19. The sequence links TRBV7-2 to TRBJ1-1; tentative D gene TRBD1, with 5 bases matching. Sequencing was done on a sample of peripheral blood. The CDR3 reads as follows: CASSRSGNEAFF. The nucleotide sequence is TGTGCCAGCAGCAGATCAGGGAATGAAGCTTTCTTT.